A single sample gave rise to the 19 T cell receptor beta chains below, sequenced in a study of blood T cells in healthy people across ages. Together with a sample-barcoded 5' primer, a J-beta primer mix was included in a second PCR lasting about 7 to 12 cycles. In TCRdb, the 5' RACE reads were re-called with MiXCR into one record per CDR3 protein. The sample lists some 780,000 distinct CDR3 sequences; around three fifths were seen once. The sequencing input was blood. The source of these receptors is a man aged 40-49 years in good health.

The gene calls are TRBV6-1 and TRBJ2-7; 11 bases agree with TRBD2. This CDR3 contains 15 residues. Germline V gene sequence: CDR1 MNHNS, CDR2 SASEGT. V lost 4 bases and J lost 2; bases outside the gene matches: 4. The CDR3, as DNA: TGTGCCAGCAGTGGGACTAGCGGGTTTGCCTACGAGCAGTACTTC. This translates into CASSGTSGFAYEQYF.

This sequence joins TRBV29-1 and TRBJ1-2; D ambiguous. Germline-derived CDR1 and CDR2 are SQVTM and ANQGSEA. V was shortened by 7 bases and J by 6 bases, with 15 bases between the two germline ends. CDR3 length equals 12 residues. The CDR3 DNA sequence: TGCAGCGGGGAAGCAGGAGTAGATGGCTACACCTTC. This codes for CSGEAGVDGYTF. Supplemented by reference TRBV29-1 and TRBJ1-2, the full variable domain reads SAVISQKPSRDICQRGTSLTIQCQVDSQVTMMFWYRQQPGQSLTLIATANQGSEATYESGFVIDKFPISRPNLTFSTLTVSNMSPEDSSIYLCSGEAGVDGYTFGSGTRLTVV.

The J gene is TRBJ2-3, the V gene TRBV6-2 or TRBV6-3; 14 positions match TRBD2. This CDR3 contains 17 residues. In germline, CDR1 is MNHEY, CDR2 SVGEGT. J lost 4 bases, V lost 6 bases, and 9 bases had no gene match. The CDR3 region has the DNA TGTGCCAGCAGACCGGGACTAGCGGGAGCTGGGGCAGATACGCAGTATTTT. Translated, it gives CASRPGLAGAGADTQYF.

The chain links TRBV5-1 to TRBJ2-5; TRBD1 agrees at 9 bases. Germline values: CDR1 SGHRS, CDR2 YFSETQ. The CDR3 is 16 residues long. Trimming cost V 6 bases and J 5 bases; bases outside gene matches: 14. CDR3: CASKMLNRGLDETQYF. CDR3 nucleotides: TGCGCCAGCAAAATGTTAAACAGGGGGCTCGACGAGACCCAGTACTTC.

The chain has TRBV20-1 and TRBJ2-7; the match to TRBD2 covers 10 bases. V trimming: 1 base; J trimming: 7 bases; junction bases outside the gene matches: 10. Germline assignment: CDR1 DFQATT and CDR2 SNEGSKA (reference sequence). CDR3 size: 15 residues. CDR3 residues: CSARGPTAGGGEQYF. In DNA, the CDR3 is TGCAGTGCTAGAGGGCCAACAGCGGGAGGGGGAGAGCAGTACTTC.

This clonotype was observed a handful of times. The chain carries TRBV5-6 and TRBJ2-6; D possibly corresponds to TRBD1 (5 bases). CDR3 length: 15 amino acids. Deletions cut 6 bases from V and 0 bases from J, with 10 bases between. CDR1 is SGHDT and CDR2 is YYEEEE in the germline V gene. The CDR3 DNA is TGTGCCAGCAACCCAACAGGCTCTGGGGCCAACGTCCTGACTTTC. Residues: CASNPTGSGANVLTF.

There are a few counts of this clonotype. This chain connects TRBV20-1 to TRBJ1-1; D not resolved. Trimming removed 2 bases from V and 7 bases from J, with 8 bases in between. There are 11 residues in the CDR3. Germline assignment: CDR1 DFQATT and CDR2 SNEGSKA (reference sequence). CDR3 loop: CSARNPGEAFF. CDR3 nucleotides: TGCAGTGCTAGAAATCCCGGTGAAGCTTTCTTT.

The chain recombines TRBV29-1 with TRBJ2-7; D might be TRBD1 (8 bases). The CDR3 runs 13 residues. The germline CDR1 and CDR2 sequences are SQVTM and ANQGSEA. Trimming took off 5 bases at V and 7 bases at J, with 18 bases between the two ends. The CDR3 reads CSVQLDRGGEQYV. The CDR3 DNA is TGCAGCGTTCAGCTAGACAGGGGAGGGGAGCAGTACGTC.

V is TRBV6-2 or TRBV6-3 and J is TRBJ2-7, with 8 bases fitting TRBD1. The CDR3 has 14 amino acids. Germline assignment: CDR1 MNHEY and CDR2 SVGEGT. With V trimmed by 8 bases and J by 3 bases, 9 bases remained unmatched. The CDR3 here is CASHHRGSVYEQYF. CDR3 DNA sequence: TGTGCCAGCCACCACAGGGGGAGTGTCTACGAGCAGTACTTC.

This clonotype has at least ten counts. The junction and the germline gene differ at one end; a read error may be behind it. The chain employs TRBV5-1 and TRBJ2-5; unclear D gene. The germline gives CDR1 SGHRS, CDR2 YFSETQ. The CDR3 contains 13 residues. Written as DNA, the CDR3 is TGTGCCAGCAGCTTAGGCGACCAAGAGACCCAGTACTTC. This encodes CASSLGDQETQYF.

This clonotype appeared a single time. This chain connects TRBV20-1 to TRBJ2-7; 7 nucleotides line up with TRBD1. Germline V CDR1 and CDR2: DFQATT, SNEGSKA (reference sequence). The CDR3 is 14 amino acids. V shed 5 bases, J shed 0 bases, and the junction held 7 bases outside the gene matches. The CDR3 region has the DNA TGCAGTGCTGGGGTTGCAGGGGGCTCCTACGAGCAGTACTTC. Its protein is CSAGVAGGSYEQYF.

The CDR3 sequence is CASSELFLAGGWPDTQYF. The CDR3 coding sequence is TGTGCCAGCAGTGAATTATTCCTAGCGGGAGGGTGGCCAGATACGCAGTATTTT. The chain employs TRBV2 and TRBJ2-3; 12 bases are shared with TRBD2. The germline gives CDR1 SNHLY, CDR2 FYNNEI. The CDR3 runs to 18 residues. V shed 2 bases, J shed 4 bases, and the junction held 10 bases outside the gene matches.

The J gene is TRBJ2-7, the V gene TRBV5-5, with 7 bases that match TRBD2. The CDR3 totals 16 residues. V was pared by 0 bases and J by 6 bases, with 12 bases of the junction left unmatched. CDR1 and CDR2 from the germline V gene are SGHKS and YYEKEE (reference sequence). The CDR3 sequence: CASSLVGGGLGSEQYF. As DNA, the CDR3 is TGTGCCAGCAGCTTGGTTGGCGGGGGACTCGGATCCGAGCAGTACTTC. Variable domain in full (rest from reference TRBV5-5 and TRBJ2-7): DAGVTQSPTHLIKTRGQQVTLRCSPISGHKSVSWYQQVLGQGPQFIFQYYEKEERGRGNFPDRFSARQFPNYSSELNVNALLLGDSALYLCASSLVGGGLGSEQYFGPGTRLTVT.

This clonotype appeared a single time. The rearrangement joins TRBV7-3 to TRBJ2-1; weak D call: TRBD2 (6 bases). V was clipped by 5 bases and J by 2 bases, with 13 bases between them. The CDR3 extends over 15 amino acids. The germline V gene encodes CDR1 SGHTA and CDR2 FQGTGA. The CDR3 is CASSVSGGPYNEQFF. DNA of the CDR3: TGTGCCAGCAGCGTTAGCGGTGGTCCCTACAATGAGCAGTTCTTC.

The CDR3 loop reads CASSLVAGANSPLHF. The DNA of the CDR3 is TGTGCCAGCAGTTTAGTGGCAGGGGCCAATTCACCCCTCCACTTT. The gene calls are TRBV27 and TRBJ1-6; tentative D call: TRBD1 (6 bases). The CDR3 length is 15 residues. V gave up 2 bases and J gave up 7 bases, with 12 bases separating them. Looked up from germline, CDR1 is MNHEY and CDR2 is SMNVEV (reference sequence).

This clonotype has just a few counts. The V call is TRBV29-1, the J call TRBJ1-1, with 8 bases that match TRBD1. The CDR3 spans 14 residues. V lost 3 bases, J lost 3 bases, and 6 bases stayed unmatched. Germline loops: CDR1 SQVTM, CDR2 ANQGSEA. This chain's CDR3 is CSVDGVRGHTEAFF. The DNA of the CDR3 is TGCAGCGTTGATGGGGTCAGGGGGCACACTGAAGCTTTCTTT.

The V and J genes are TRBV28 and TRBJ2-5, with D perhaps matching TRBD2 (6 bases). Germline V gives CDR1 MDHEN, CDR2 SYDVKM. The V and J ends lost 11 bases and 5 bases respectively, with 18 bases between them. The CDR3 length is 13 residues. CDR3 loop: CAANGRNSETQYF. Written as DNA, the CDR3 is TGTGCCGCAAACGGGAGAAATTCGGAGACCCAGTACTTC. The full variable domain, its missing parts supplied by reference TRBV28 and TRBJ2-5, is DVKVTQSSRYLVKRTGEKVFLECVQDMDHENMFWYRQDPGLGLRLIYFSYDVKMKEKGDIPEGYSVSREKKERFSLILESASTNQTSMYLCAANGRNSETQYFGPGTRLLVL.

The chain is built from TRBV10-3 and TRBJ2-3; perhaps TRBD1 as D (7 bases). V gave up 9 bases and J gave up 2 bases, with 15 bases separating them. Per the germline V gene, CDR1 is ENHRY and CDR2 is SYGVKD. The CDR3 runs 14 residues. The CDR3 loop reads CAMSGDSTTDTQYF. The CDR3 DNA is TGTGCCATGTCGGGGGACAGTACCACAGATACGCAGTATTTT.

This chain connects TRBV6-1 to TRBJ2-3; D is possibly TRBD2 (7 bases). Germline V gene lookup returns CDR1 MNHNS and CDR2 SASEGT. The CDR3 runs to 14 residues. V lost 7 bases and J 8 bases, leaving 19 bases between the germline ends. In DNA form, the CDR3 reads TGTGCCAGCACCGCGGGGGCGGGCATCTCTACGCAGTATTTT. This translates into CASTAGAGISTQYF.